Detailed here is one T cell receptor (beta chain). The antigen remains unidentified. TCRdb reworked the 5' RACE reads into one entry per CDR3 protein, no DNA. The sample holds some 460,000 distinct CDR3 sequences. The data stem from a study of T cells expressing NK-cell markers. Across the whole study: The authors derived TCR beta repertoires from sorted CD3+CD56+NKG2C+, CD3+CD56+NKG2C- and CD3+CD56-NKG2C+ T cells. Most of the eight sequenced donors were HCMV-seropositive; one was seronegative. Overall study results and limits: Each of 5 to 7 donors carried dominant NKG2C+ clonotypes accounting for about 1.0-8% of CD8+ T cells. These same clonotypes (in a handful of donors) also led the CD3+CD56-NKG2C+ fraction.

The CDR3 extends over 12 amino acids. The germline gives CDR1 SGHDT, CDR2 YYEEEE. This TCR derives from a woman in her fifties or sixties in good health. The V gene is TRBV5-6, the J gene TRBJ1-2. Sequencing used blood T cells: a sorted CD56 or NKG2C T cell subset, CD4+ or CD8+ T cells, or bulk PBMC T cells (not recorded which). CDR3 residues: CASSLMYSGYTF.